The T cell receptor (beta chain) described here comes from a study of blood T cell repertoires in COVID-19. Study in general: Sites in the United States, Italy and Spain provided acute and convalescent COVID-19 samples. PBMCs, B-cell-depleted T cells, or T cells were the source of the cDNA or gDNA that made up the material.

As processed by the authors: Researchers report that nucleated cell counts were estimated from reference gene primer amplification. Here immunoSEQ multiplex PCR was the method, and the copy in TCRdb shows in-frame clones only, minus some. V, J and clone size are taken as reported in that table, and D and trimming were inferred from the DNA itself. In the table there are over 200,000 clones, around 80% of which are singletons. Material for sequencing was peripheral blood. This sequence was found in a woman aged 25 to 39 with COVID-19, enrolled during active disease.

The chain's CDR3 is CASRLRPGVTNEKLFF. CDR3 coding DNA: TGTGCCAGCAGACTCAGACCAGGGGTAACTAATGAAAAACTGTTTTTT. This chain uses TRBV27 with TRBJ1-4, with a tentative D call TRBD1 (6 bases). In germline, CDR1 is MNHEY, CDR2 SMNVEV (reference sequence). The CDR3 covers 16 residues. The V end lost 6 bases, the J end lost 1 base, and 15 bases lay between the germline ends.